The rows below give T cell receptor beta chains drawn from one sample of a study of cytomegalovirus exposure and HLA in healthy donors. Sequencing was performed with immunoSEQ multiplex PCR; in TCRdb, only in-frame clones are kept and a portion is missing. The top ten clones hold 1.5% to 2% of a sample with 150,000 to 200,000 clones, around 87% of them seen once. The sequencing input was PBMCs. The receptors were sampled from a woman aged 18-35 years in good health and CMV-seronegative. Both conserved end residues are trimmed from each CDR3.

ASSPVGTSGIYEQY TRBV4-1 14 TRBJ2-7
ASSPDTRRTEAF TRBV4-2 12 TRBJ1-1
ASSLARVDYEQY TRBV5-5 12 TRBJ2-7
ASSEYRAGANEKLF TRBV25-1 14 TRBJ1-4
ASSALSGTTETQY TRBV9 13 TRBJ2-5
ASSEGQGVGGYT TRBV2 12 TRBJ1-2
ASSITGVAQY TRBV27 10 TRBJ2-7
ASSYVGRSTGELF TRBV6-5 13 TRBJ2-2
ASSFGQGRTDTQY TRBV11-1 13 TRBJ2-3
ASSQGQGSNQPQH TRBV4-1 13 TRBJ1-5
ASSDEGLDIPTYEQY TRBV19 15 TRBJ2-7
ATSRDRGTGNTIY TRBV15 13 TRBJ1-3
ASSEWPGKETQY TRBV6-1 12 TRBJ2-5
ASSQGRVSEAF TRBV7-2 11 TRBJ1-1
ASSLAAGGFNNEQF TRBV7-2 14 TRBJ2-1
ASSFTTSGYNEQF TRBV7-8 13 TRBJ2-1
ASRDLTGSYEQY TRBV19 12 TRBJ2-7
ASSEVASEQY TRBV6-1 10 TRBJ2-7
ASSPWAGYEQY TRBV5-1 11 TRBJ2-7
ASSIDDSNTGELF TRBV19 13 TRBJ2-2
SSSLARQGGEKLF TRBV7-9 13 TRBJ1-4
ASSVGGSGVSYNEQF TRBV9 15 TRBJ2-1
ASSPRQGSYEQY TRBV18 12 TRBJ2-7
ASSSINTDTQY TRBV7-6 11 TRBJ2-3
ASSQDQIGLAGGGEQY TRBV14 16 TRBJ2-7
ASTILAGGQF TRBV6-1 10 TRBJ2-1
ASSLEAGRNTEAF TRBV5-1 13 TRBJ1-1
AGWTGEAYGYT TRBV10-3 11 TRBJ1-2
ASSYSDRGNTEAF TRBV6-6 13 TRBJ1-1